This T cell receptor beta chain is drawn from a study of cytomegalovirus exposure and HLA in healthy donors. At collection, donors were nominally healthy, but unrecorded immune exposures were probable. A word on this clone: Its matching antigen is unknown.

The primer mix had 60 Vbeta and 13 Jbeta primers. Produced via immunoSEQ multiplex PCR; TCRdb's table is partial and in-frame only. This table has roughly 130,000 clones, around 66% appearing once. Points from the study as a whole: Later, an analysis found that common viral pathogens appeared to be linked with several of the most significant clusters.

The specimen was PBMCs. The clonotype comes from a woman aged 40 to 50 in good health and CMV-seropositive.

CDR3 nucleotides: TGTGCCAGCAGCTGGACTAGCGGGGGAACCACAGATACGCAGTATTTT. Its protein is CASSWTSGGTTDTQYF. This rearrangement joins TRBV5-4 to TRBJ2-3, with 13 bases that match TRBD2. Trimming cost V 3 bases and J 2 bases; bases outside gene matches: 3. The CDR3 spans 16 residues. CDR1 SGHNT and CDR2 YYREEE come from the germline V gene (reference sequence).